The 22 T cell receptor beta chains below all came from one sample that was sequenced in a study of blood T cell repertoires in COVID-19. TCRdb's table, derived via immunoSEQ multiplex PCR, lists solely in-frame clones and lacks some. The data contain around 290,000 clones, more than 85% of them seen just once; the ten biggest clones take up about 2.2%. Material: peripheral blood. The receptors originated from a woman in her 30s with COVID-19, enrolled during active disease.

This clone was seen only once. V and J are TRBV3-1 (or the pseudogene TRBV3-2) and TRBJ2-1, with D possibly TRBD2 on 6 matching bases. The germline V gene encodes CDR1 LGHDT and CDR2 YNNKEL (reference sequence). This CDR3 is 12 amino acids long. V dropped 1 base and J dropped 10 bases, with 8 bases sitting between them. The CDR3 is CASSQVRGEQFF. DNA for the CDR3: TGTGCCAGCAGCCAAGTTCGGGGGGAGCAGTTCTTC.

V and J are TRBV6-6 and TRBJ2-3, with TRBD1 identical over 10 bases. J lost 6 bases, V lost 2 bases, and 8 bases had no gene match. This CDR3 is built from 16 residues. Germline V gives CDR1 MNHNY, CDR2 SVGAGI (reference sequence). For the CDR3, the DNA is TGTGCCAGCAGTTACGCTCGACAGGGGGCTATGGATACGCAGTATTTT. This translates into CASSYARQGAMDTQYF.

With respect to this clone: This same CDR3 is encoded by further DNA sequences in the sample. The chain uses TRBV6-5 and TRBJ1-2; 7 bases match TRBD1. CDR1 is MNHEY and CDR2 is SVGAGI in the germline V gene. The ends lost 2 bases at V and 8 bases at J; junction bases unmatched: 5. This CDR3 contains 13 residues. The CDR3 DNA follows: TGTGCCAGCAGTTACGACAGGGAGAGCGGCTACACCTTC. Translation: CASSYDRESGYTF.

The J gene is TRBJ1-5, the V gene TRBV28, with 7 bases matching TRBD1. Germline V gene data show CDR1 as MDHEN and CDR2 as SYDVKM. CDR3 length equals 14 residues. V lost 5 bases and J lost 8; bases outside the gene matches: 9. This CDR3 is CASSGGQNSKPQHF. The CDR3 coding sequence is TGTGCCAGCAGTGGGGGACAGAATAGCAAGCCCCAGCATTTT.

The chain combines TRBV9 with TRBJ2-2; 12 positions agree with TRBD2. CDR3 length: 16 residues. Germline V gene lookup returns CDR1 SGDLS and CDR2 YYNGEE. Unmatched junction bases numbered 7, after V lost 9 bases and J lost 1 base. The chain's CDR3 is CATGTSGLKNTGELFF. The CDR3 bases are TGTGCCACGGGGACTAGCGGGCTTAAGAACACCGGGGAGCTGTTTTTT.

The V gene is TRBV5-4, the J gene TRBJ2-7; 11 bases are shared with TRBD1. This CDR3 region has 15 residues. V dropped 3 bases and J dropped 3; count of bases not matched to a gene: 5. The germline CDR1 and CDR2 sequences are SGHNT and YYREEE (reference sequence). The CDR3 DNA sequence: TGTGCCAGCAGCTCTCCGGGGACAGGGGGCTACGAGCAGTACTTC. Translated: CASSSPGTGGYEQYF.

The chain uses TRBV10-1 and TRBJ2-7, with D maybe TRBD2 (5 bases). Trimming stripped 0 bases from V and 3 bases from J, with 9 bases between. Germline V gene data show CDR1 as WNHNN and CDR2 as SYGVQD (reference sequence). The CDR3 is made up of 14 amino acids. CDR3 region: CASSESLGGYEQYF. Here the CDR3 DNA reads TGCGCCAGCAGTGAGTCTTTAGGAGGCTACGAGCAGTACTTC.

The CDR3 loop reads CASSRDREKLFF. The CDR3 coding sequence is TGTGCCAGCAGCCGAGACAGGGAAAAACTGTTTTTT. The V and J genes are TRBV9 and TRBJ1-4; tentatively, D is TRBD1 (6 bases). Germline CDR1 is SGDLS and CDR2 is YYNGEE. The V end lost 4 bases, the J end lost 8 bases, and 9 bases lay between the germline ends. This CDR3 has 12 residues.

V gene TRBV28 combines with J gene TRBJ2-1, with 9 bases aligning to TRBD2. The CDR3 totals 15 residues. Looked up from germline, CDR1 is MDHEN and CDR2 is SYDVKM. The ends lost 6 bases at V and 6 bases at J; junction bases unmatched: 9. CDR3 sequence reads: CASRERLAGSNEQFF. Written as DNA, the CDR3 is TGTGCCAGCAGAGAACGGCTAGCGGGATCCAATGAGCAGTTCTTC.

The chain combines TRBV30 with TRBJ1-5; 7 bases line up with TRBD1. Germline trimming cut 4 bases from V and 2 bases from J; bases unmatched to any gene: 5. The germline V gene has CDR1 GTSNPN and CDR2 SVGIG (reference sequence). The CDR3 consists of 14 residues. The CDR3 nucleotides are TGTGCCTGGAACAGAGACAGGGGCAATCAGCCCCAGCATTTT. Protein sequence: CAWNRDRGNQPQHF.

The count of this clone is one. The V call is TRBV27, the J call TRBJ1-1; D is perhaps TRBD1 (6 bases). Germline-derived CDR1 and CDR2 are MNHEY and SMNVEV (reference sequence). This CDR3 spans 14 amino acids. V was shortened by 5 bases and J by 4 bases, with 14 bases between the two germline ends. The DNA of the CDR3 is TGTGCCAGCAGTCGCGGCGGACAGAGCACTGAAGCTTTCTTT. Its translation: CASSRGGQSTEAFF.

The V and J genes are TRBV3-1 (or the pseudogene TRBV3-2) and TRBJ1-2; D is perhaps TRBD1 (5 bases). V lost 0 bases and J lost 0, with 14 bases in between. The CDR3 has 17 amino acids. From germline, CDR1 is LGHDT and CDR2 YNNKEL (reference sequence). CDR3 nucleotides: TGTGCCAGCAGCCAAGAATCGGCAGGGAAAGCTAACTATGGCTACACCTTC. Its translation: CASSQESAGKANYGYTF.

The chain links TRBV30 to TRBJ2-2; D remains unclear. Per germline, CDR1 GTSNPN and CDR2 SVGIG (reference sequence). The CDR3 is 16 residues long. Trimming left V 2 bases short and J 5 bases short, with 18 bases between. Here the CDR3 DNA reads TGTGCCTGGAGTCCATCCTCCCATCAGGAAACCGGGGAGCTGTTTTTT. Its protein is CAWSPSSHQETGELFF.

This chain links TRBV7-2 with TRBJ1-6; tentatively, D is TRBD1 (5 bases). This CDR3 has 16 amino acids. V was shortened by 5 bases and J by 9 bases, with 20 bases between the two germline ends. The V gene's germline CDR1 is SGHTA and CDR2 FQGNSA. This CDR3 reads CASSKPPQELGSPLHF. The CDR3 coding sequence is TGTGCCAGCAGCAAGCCCCCACAGGAACTGGGTTCACCCCTCCACTTT.

This clone appeared many times. The chain has TRBV2 and TRBJ2-7; TRBD1 is a possible D gene (5 bases). Trimming stripped 6 bases from V and 1 base from J, with 10 bases between. This CDR3 has 13 amino acids. CDR1 and CDR2 (germline): SNHLY, FYNNEI. CDR3 coding DNA: TGTGCCAGCAGACACAGGTTTTCCTACGAGCAGTACTTC. Encoded protein: CASRHRFSYEQYF.

The CDR3, as DNA: TGTGCCAGCAGTTTATCGATAAGGGGTACCTATAATTCACCCCTCCACTTT. The encoded protein is CASSLSIRGTYNSPLHF. The rearrangement uses TRBV27 and TRBJ1-6; a weak D match, TRBD1 (5 bases). Trimming pared 0 bases from V and 2 bases from J, leaving 11 bases between. CDR1 MNHEY and CDR2 SMNVEV come from the germline V gene (reference sequence). The CDR3 extends over 17 amino acids.

The chain carries TRBV5-4 and TRBJ2-3, with 12 nucleotides matching TRBD2. The CDR3 runs to 18 residues. Germline V gene sequence: CDR1 SGHNT, CDR2 YYREEE (reference sequence). The ends lost 1 base at V and 2 bases at J; junction bases unmatched: 8. CDR3 sequence reads: CASSLPLAGGSHTDTQYF. CDR3 coding DNA: TGTGCCAGCAGCTTGCCCCTAGCGGGAGGGTCCCACACAGATACGCAGTATTTT. The full variable domain, rest sourced from reference TRBV5-4 and TRBJ2-3, is ETGVTQSPTHLIKTRGQQVTLRCSSQSGHNTVSWYQQALGQGPQFIFQYYREEENGRGNFPPRFSGLQFPNYSSELNVNALELDDSALYLCASSLPLAGGSHTDTQYFGPGTRLTVL.

The chain employs TRBV21-1 and TRBJ1-5. TRBV21-1 has pseudogene status. The CDR3 is made up of 15 amino acids. The CDR3 DNA follows: TGTGCCAGCAGCAAGGGGGGGCTTCGGAATCAGCCCCAGCATTTT. Protein sequence: CASSKGGLRNQPQHF.

The gene calls are TRBV4-1 and TRBJ1-5, with D maybe TRBD1 (5 bases). The CDR3 runs to 12 residues. Trimming left V 2 bases short and J 9 bases short, with 8 bases between. Germline CDR1 reads MGHRA; CDR2 reads YSYEKL. This CDR3 reads CASSQPQGPQHF. Here the CDR3 DNA reads TGCGCCAGCAGCCAACCTCAGGGGCCCCAGCATTTT.

The chain employs TRBV6-5 and TRBJ2-3; D is perhaps TRBD2 (6 bases). Germline CDR1 and CDR2: MNHEY and SVGAGI. The CDR3 loop spans 14 amino acids. The V gene lost 0 bases and the J gene lost 4 bases, with 8 bases spanning the gap. The CDR3 spells CASSYSEGADTQYF. The CDR3 DNA follows: TGTGCCAGCAGTTACTCGGAGGGCGCAGATACGCAGTATTTT.

This clone has just one count. V usage is TRBV7-9 and J usage is TRBJ1-2; no reliable D call. The CDR3 length is 13 residues. The germline V gene encodes CDR1 SEHNR and CDR2 FQNEAQ (reference sequence). The V and J ends lost 1 base and 3 bases respectively, with 6 bases between them. Here the CDR3 reads CASSLEQHYGYTF. Here the CDR3 DNA reads TGTGCCAGCAGCTTAGAACAGCACTATGGCTACACCTTC.

The J gene is TRBJ1-6, the V gene TRBV30; 9 bases agree with TRBD1. CDR1 GTSNPN and CDR2 SVGIG come from the germline V gene (reference sequence). This CDR3 has 13 amino acids. The V segment lost 5 bases and the J segment 13 bases; nucleotides outside the gene matches: 9. This chain's CDR3 is CAWGTGNSAPLHF. In DNA, the CDR3 is TGTGCCTGGGGGACAGGGAACTCGGCCCCCCTCCACTTT.